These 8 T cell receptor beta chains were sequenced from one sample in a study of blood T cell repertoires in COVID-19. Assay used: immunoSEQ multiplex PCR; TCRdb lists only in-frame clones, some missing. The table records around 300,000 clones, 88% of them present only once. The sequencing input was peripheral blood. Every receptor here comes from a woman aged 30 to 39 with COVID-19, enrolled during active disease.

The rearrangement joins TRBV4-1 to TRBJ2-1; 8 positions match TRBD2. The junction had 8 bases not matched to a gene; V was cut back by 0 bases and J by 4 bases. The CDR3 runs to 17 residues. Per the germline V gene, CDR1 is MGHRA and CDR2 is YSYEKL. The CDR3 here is CASSQDMRSSGYNEQFF. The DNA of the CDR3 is TGCGCCAGCAGCCAAGACATGCGGTCTAGCGGGTACAATGAGCAGTTCTTC.

CDR3 region: CASSQVGGAAYGYTF. The CDR3 DNA reads as TGCGCCAGCAGCCAAGTCGGCGGGGCCGCCTATGGCTACACCTTC. V gene TRBV4-1 combines with J gene TRBJ1-2, with TRBD1 as a possible D gene (5 bases). V was trimmed by 1 base and J by 4 bases, leaving 13 bases between them. The CDR3 sequence is 15 residues long. CDR1 and CDR2 (germline): MGHRA, YSYEKL.

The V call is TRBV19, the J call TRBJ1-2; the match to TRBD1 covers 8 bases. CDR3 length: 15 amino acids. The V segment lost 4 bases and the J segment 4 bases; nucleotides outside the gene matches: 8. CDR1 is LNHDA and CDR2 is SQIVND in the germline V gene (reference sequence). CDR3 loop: CASSKRDRPTYGYTF. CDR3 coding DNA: TGTGCCAGTAGTAAACGGGACAGGCCTACCTATGGCTACACCTTC.

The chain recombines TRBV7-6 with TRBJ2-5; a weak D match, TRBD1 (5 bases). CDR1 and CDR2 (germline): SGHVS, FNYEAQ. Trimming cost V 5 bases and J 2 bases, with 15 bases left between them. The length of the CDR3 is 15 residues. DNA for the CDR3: TGTGCCAGCAGCCCGAGGCGACAGTTACAAGAGACCCAGTACTTC. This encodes CASSPRRQLQETQYF.

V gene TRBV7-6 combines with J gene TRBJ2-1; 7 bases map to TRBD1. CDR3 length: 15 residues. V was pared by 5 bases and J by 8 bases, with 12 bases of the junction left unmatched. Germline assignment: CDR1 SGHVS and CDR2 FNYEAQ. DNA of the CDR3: TGTGCCAGCAGCCCGGACAGGCTAGAGGCCTATGAGCAGTTCTTC. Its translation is CASSPDRLEAYEQFF.

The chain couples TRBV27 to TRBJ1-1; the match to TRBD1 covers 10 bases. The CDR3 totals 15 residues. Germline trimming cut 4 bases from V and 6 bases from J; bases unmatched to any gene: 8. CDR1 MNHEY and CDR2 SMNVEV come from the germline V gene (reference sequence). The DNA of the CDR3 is TGTGCCAGCAGTTGGACAGGGGGGTTCTCGGCTGAAGCTTTCTTT. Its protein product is CASSWTGGFSAEAFF.

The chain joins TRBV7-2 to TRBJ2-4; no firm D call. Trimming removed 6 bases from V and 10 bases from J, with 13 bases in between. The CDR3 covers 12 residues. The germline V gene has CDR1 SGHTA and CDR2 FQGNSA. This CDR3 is CASSSPGGIQYF. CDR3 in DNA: TGTGCCAGCAGTTCCCCCGGTGGTATTCAGTACTTC.

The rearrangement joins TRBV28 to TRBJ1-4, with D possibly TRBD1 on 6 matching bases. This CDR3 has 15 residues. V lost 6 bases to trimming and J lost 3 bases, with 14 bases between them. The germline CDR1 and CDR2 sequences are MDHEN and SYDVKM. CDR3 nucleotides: TGTGCCAGCAGGGACAGCGTAAACGCTAATGAAAAACTGTTTTTT. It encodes CASRDSVNANEKLFF. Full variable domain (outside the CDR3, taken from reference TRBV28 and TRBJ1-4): DVKVTQSSRYLVKRTGEKVFLECVQDMDHENMFWYRQDPGLGLRLIYFSYDVKMKEKGDIPEGYSVSREKKERFSLILESASTNQTSMYLCASRDSVNANEKLFFGSGTQLSVL.